One and the same sample provided the 23 T cell receptor beta chains below, sequenced in a study of CXCR3-negative and CXCR3-positive naive CD8 T cells. The TRB libraries of cDNA were built by UMI-labeled 5' RACE. TCRdb derives one entry per CDR3 protein from the 5' RACE reads, leaving out DNA. This sample contains about 130,000 distinct CDR3 sequences. Sample: naive CXCR3- CD8+ T cells from blood. Subset here: CD45RO-CCR7+CD27+CD95- naive CD8+ T cells lacking CXCR3 (TNR3-). These receptors all stem from a human donor in good health. Some clones in this sample may be carry-over from other donors' samples.

J is TRBJ2-1 and V is TRBV27; without DNA, the TCRdb call of TRBD2 cannot be checked. The germline V gene encodes CDR1 MNHEY and CDR2 SMNVEV (reference sequence). CDR3 length equals 14 residues. CDR3 protein: CASKLAGAYNEQFF.

The rearrangement joins TRBV7-9 to TRBJ2-7; TCRdb names TRBD1, which stays unverified in the absence of DNA. Germline CDR1 SEHNR, CDR2 FQNEAQ (reference sequence). The CDR3 runs to 13 residues. CDR3 amino acids: CASSRALSYEQYF.

The chain's CDR3 is CASSAGTSGQLEQYF. The rearrangement links TRBV3-1 to TRBJ2-7; checking the TCRdb D call of TRBD2 is not possible without DNA. Germline CDR1 is LGHDT and CDR2 is YNNKEL (reference sequence). This CDR3 has 15 residues.

The chain is built from TRBV29-1 and TRBJ2-1; lacking DNA, the TRBD2 call made by TCRdb goes unchecked. The CDR3 runs 15 residues. Per the germline V gene, CDR1 is SQVTM and CDR2 is ANQGSEA. The CDR3 region is CSVETSGRSYNEQFF.

This sequence joins TRBV5-1 and TRBJ2-1. Germline V gives CDR1 SGHRS, CDR2 YFSETQ. The length of the CDR3 is 16 residues. The CDR3 here is CASSLVGGSSYNEQFF.

The chain employs TRBV7-9 and TRBJ1-5. The CDR3 has 12 amino acids. The germline V gene encodes CDR1 SEHNR and CDR2 FQNEAQ (reference sequence). The CDR3 protein is CASTEGNQPQHF. Full variable domain (rest looked up from reference TRBV7-9 and TRBJ1-5): DTGVSQNPRHKITKRGQNVTFRCDPISEHNRLYWYRQTLGQGPEFLTYFQNEAQLEKSRLLSDRFSAERPKGSFSTLEIQRTEQGDSAMYLCASTEGNQPQHFGDGTRLSIL.

The chain has TRBV19 and TRBJ2-2; with no DNA, the TCRdb D assignment of TRBD1 cannot be verified. The CDR3 loop spans 15 amino acids. In germline, CDR1 is LNHDA, CDR2 SQIVND (reference sequence). The CDR3: CASSTYTGFTGELFF.

The V gene is TRBV13, the J gene TRBJ2-2. Germline CDR1 is PRHDT and CDR2 is FYEKMQ (reference sequence). CDR3 length equals 14 residues. The CDR3 protein is CASSYRANTGELFF.

V gene TRBV29-1 combines with J gene TRBJ2-2. The CDR3 covers 15 residues. CDR1 is SQVTM and CDR2 is ANQGSEA in the germline V gene. The CDR3 protein is CSVVDGHTNTGELFF.

The chain joins TRBV14 to TRBJ1-1; TCRdb's assignment of TRBD1 cannot be checked, as there is no DNA. CDR1 and CDR2 from the germline V gene are SGHDN and FVKESK. The CDR3 extends over 14 amino acids. CDR3 sequence reads: CAGSPLTGLTEAFF.

V usage is TRBV12-5 and J usage is TRBJ2-2; the D call from TCRdb, TRBD2, cannot be confirmed without DNA. The CDR3 has 17 residues. CDR1 LGHNT and CDR2 FRNRAP come from the germline V gene. CDR3: CASGLELAGGPTGELFF.

This chain links TRBV9 with TRBJ2-3. In germline, CDR1 is SGDLS, CDR2 YYNGEE. The CDR3 runs to 15 residues. This chain's CDR3 is CASSASGTSTDTQYF.

The chain combines TRBV10-3 with TRBJ1-4; TCRdb names TRBD1, which stays unverified in the absence of DNA. The germline V gene has CDR1 ENHRY and CDR2 SYGVKD. The CDR3 extends over 16 amino acids. The CDR3 sequence: CAISDYQGLAEEKLFF.

The chain joins TRBV12-3 or TRBV12-4 to TRBJ1-2; the D call of TRBD1 rests on TCRdb alone, since no DNA is present to check it. The CDR3 consists of 13 residues. The CDR3 sequence: CASSLEMGDGYTF.

The chain uses TRBV10-3 and TRBJ2-7; checking the TCRdb D call of TRBD1 is not possible without DNA. This CDR3 spans 14 amino acids. CDR1 is ENHRY, CDR2 SYGVKD, per germline. The CDR3 loop is CAISEALAAYEQYF.

The CDR3 loop reads CSVVGGSDYEQYF. The chain links TRBV29-1 to TRBJ2-7; TCRdb proposes TRBD2, but this gene call is untestable without DNA. The CDR3 extends over 13 amino acids. The germline V gene has CDR1 SQVTM and CDR2 ANQGSEA.

CDR3 sequence: CSAHLGERSYEQYF. The V and J genes are TRBV20-1 and TRBJ2-7; TCRdb outputs TRBD1, but without DNA this stays unchecked. CDR1 DFQATT and CDR2 SNEGSKA come from the germline V gene (reference sequence). This CDR3 comprises 14 residues.

This rearrangement joins TRBV6-2 or TRBV6-3 to TRBJ2-5; TCRdb names TRBD1, which stays unverified in the absence of DNA. Germline-derived CDR1 and CDR2 are MNHEY and SVGEGT. This CDR3 comprises 17 residues. CDR3: CASSYLLLTGPQETQYF.

The chain combines TRBV6-2 or TRBV6-3 with TRBJ2-2. The CDR3 covers 16 residues. Germline V gives CDR1 MNHEY, CDR2 SVGEGT. The CDR3 loop reads CASSYSPDLNTGELFF.

The chain is built from TRBV28 and TRBJ2-2. The germline V gene encodes CDR1 MDHEN and CDR2 SYDVKM. The CDR3 has 14 residues. The CDR3 protein is CASSLWQLTGELFF.

This rearrangement joins TRBV20-1 to TRBJ2-3; TCRdb picks TRBD1, but there is no DNA to check that call. CDR1 is DFQATT and CDR2 is SNEGSKA in the germline V gene (reference sequence). The CDR3 covers 15 residues. CDR3 sequence: CSVTGEQANTDTQYF.

The V gene is TRBV23-1, the J gene TRBJ2-1; TCRdb outputs TRBD2, but without DNA this stays unchecked. Being an ORF, TRBV23-1 has a function that is uncertain. The CDR3 runs 16 residues. The CDR3 reads CASSPHSSGRSLEQFF.

The chain recombines TRBV9 with TRBJ2-7. This CDR3 is 15 amino acids long. Germline CDR1 and CDR2: SGDLS and YYNGEE. CDR3 sequence: CASSADLIGSYEQYF.